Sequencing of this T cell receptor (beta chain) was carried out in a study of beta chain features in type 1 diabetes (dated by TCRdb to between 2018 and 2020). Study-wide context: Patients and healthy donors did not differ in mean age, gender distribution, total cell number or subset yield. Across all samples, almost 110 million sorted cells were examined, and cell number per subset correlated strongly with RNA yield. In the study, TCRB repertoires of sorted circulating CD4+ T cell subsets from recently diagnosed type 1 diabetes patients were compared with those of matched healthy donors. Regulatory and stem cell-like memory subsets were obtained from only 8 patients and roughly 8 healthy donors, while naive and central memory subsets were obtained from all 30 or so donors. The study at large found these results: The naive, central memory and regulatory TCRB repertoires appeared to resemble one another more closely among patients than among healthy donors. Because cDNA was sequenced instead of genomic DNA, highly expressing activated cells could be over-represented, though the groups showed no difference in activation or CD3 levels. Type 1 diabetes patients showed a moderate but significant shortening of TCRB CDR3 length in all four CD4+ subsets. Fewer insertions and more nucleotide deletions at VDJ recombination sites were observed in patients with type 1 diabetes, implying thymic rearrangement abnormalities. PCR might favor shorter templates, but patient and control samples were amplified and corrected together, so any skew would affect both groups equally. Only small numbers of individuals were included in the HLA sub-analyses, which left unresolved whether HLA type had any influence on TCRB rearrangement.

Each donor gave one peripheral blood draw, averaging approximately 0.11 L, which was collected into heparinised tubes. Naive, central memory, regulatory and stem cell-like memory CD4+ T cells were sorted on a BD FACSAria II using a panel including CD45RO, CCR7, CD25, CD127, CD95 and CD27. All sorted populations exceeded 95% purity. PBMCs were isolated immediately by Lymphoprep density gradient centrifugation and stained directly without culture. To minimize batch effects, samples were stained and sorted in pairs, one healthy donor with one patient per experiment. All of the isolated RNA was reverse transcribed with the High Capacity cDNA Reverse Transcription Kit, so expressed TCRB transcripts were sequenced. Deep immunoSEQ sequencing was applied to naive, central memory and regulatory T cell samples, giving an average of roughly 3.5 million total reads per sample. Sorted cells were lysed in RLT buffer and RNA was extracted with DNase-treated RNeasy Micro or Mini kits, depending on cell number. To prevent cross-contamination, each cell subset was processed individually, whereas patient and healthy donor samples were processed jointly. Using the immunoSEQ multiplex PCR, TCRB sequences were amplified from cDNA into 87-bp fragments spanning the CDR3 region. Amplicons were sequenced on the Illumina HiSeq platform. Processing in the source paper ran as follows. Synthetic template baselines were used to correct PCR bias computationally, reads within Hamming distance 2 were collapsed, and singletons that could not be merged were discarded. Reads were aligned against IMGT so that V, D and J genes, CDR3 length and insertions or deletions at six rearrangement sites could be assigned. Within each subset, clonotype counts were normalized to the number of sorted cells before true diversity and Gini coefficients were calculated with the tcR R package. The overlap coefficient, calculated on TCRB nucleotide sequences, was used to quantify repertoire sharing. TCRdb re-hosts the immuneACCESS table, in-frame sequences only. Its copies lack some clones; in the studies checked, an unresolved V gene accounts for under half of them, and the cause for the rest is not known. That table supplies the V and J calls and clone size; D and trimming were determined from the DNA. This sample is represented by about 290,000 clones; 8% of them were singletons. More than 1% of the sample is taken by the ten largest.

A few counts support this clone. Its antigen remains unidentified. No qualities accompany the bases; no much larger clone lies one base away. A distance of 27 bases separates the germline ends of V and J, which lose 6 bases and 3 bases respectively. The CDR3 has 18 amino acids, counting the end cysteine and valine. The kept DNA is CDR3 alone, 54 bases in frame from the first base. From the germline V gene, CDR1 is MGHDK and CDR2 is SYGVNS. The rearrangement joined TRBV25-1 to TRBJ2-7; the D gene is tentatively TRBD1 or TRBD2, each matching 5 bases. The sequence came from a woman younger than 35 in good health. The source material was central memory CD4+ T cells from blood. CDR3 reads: CASREKQGGFTLFYEQYV. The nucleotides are TGTGCCAGCAGGGAGAAGCAGGGCGGGTTCACCCTATTCTACGAGCAGTACGTC.